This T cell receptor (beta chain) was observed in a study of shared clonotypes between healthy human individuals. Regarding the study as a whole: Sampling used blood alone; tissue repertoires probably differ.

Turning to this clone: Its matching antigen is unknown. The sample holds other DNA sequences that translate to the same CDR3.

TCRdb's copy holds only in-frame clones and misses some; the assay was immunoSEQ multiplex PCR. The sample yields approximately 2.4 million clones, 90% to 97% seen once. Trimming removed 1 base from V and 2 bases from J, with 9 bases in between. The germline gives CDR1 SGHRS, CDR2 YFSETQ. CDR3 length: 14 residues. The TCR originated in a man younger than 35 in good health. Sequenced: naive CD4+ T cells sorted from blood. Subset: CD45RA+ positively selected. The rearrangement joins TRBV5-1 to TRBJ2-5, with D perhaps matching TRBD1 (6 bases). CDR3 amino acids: CASSLITGQETQYF. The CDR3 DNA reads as TGCGCCAGCAGCTTGATAACAGGGCAAGAGACCCAGTACTTC.